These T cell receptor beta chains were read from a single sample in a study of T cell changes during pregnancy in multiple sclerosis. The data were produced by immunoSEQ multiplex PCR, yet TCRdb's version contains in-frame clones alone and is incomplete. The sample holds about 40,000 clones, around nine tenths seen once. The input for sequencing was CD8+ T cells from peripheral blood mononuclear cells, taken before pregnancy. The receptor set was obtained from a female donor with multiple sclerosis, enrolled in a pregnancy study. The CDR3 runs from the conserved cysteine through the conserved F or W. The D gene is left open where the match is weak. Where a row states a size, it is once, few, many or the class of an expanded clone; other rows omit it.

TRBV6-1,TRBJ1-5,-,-,CASRFSDSSNQPQHF,TGTGCCAGCAGATTTTCCGACAGTAGCAATCAGCCCCAGCATTTT
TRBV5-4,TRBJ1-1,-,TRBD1,CASSFRGTEAFF,TGTGCCAGCAGCTTCAGGGGGACTGAAGCTTTCTTT
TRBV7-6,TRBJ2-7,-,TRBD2,CASRLAGTSNHEQYF,TGTGCCAGCAGACTTGCAGGGACTAGTAACCACGAGCAGTACTTC
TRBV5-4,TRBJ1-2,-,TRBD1,CASSQDRGRVDYGYTF,TGTGCCAGCAGCCAGGACAGGGGGAGAGTTGACTATGGCTACACCTTC
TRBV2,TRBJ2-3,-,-,CASTTRGTDTQYF,TGTGCCAGCACCACCCGGGGGACAGATACGCAGTATTTT
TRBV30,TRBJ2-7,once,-,CAWNPGNYEQYF,TGTGCCTGGAACCCCGGGAACTACGAGCAGTACTTC
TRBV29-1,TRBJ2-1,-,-,CSVVAGRVSYNEQFF,TGCAGCGTTGTGGCAGGGCGAGTCTCATACAATGAGCAGTTCTTC
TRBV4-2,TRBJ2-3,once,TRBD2,CASSPPGLAGPTDTQYF,TGTGCCAGCAGCCCTCCGGGACTAGCGGGACCCACAGATACGCAGTATTTT
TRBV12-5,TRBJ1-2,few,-,CASGLVRRYYGYTF,TGTGCTAGTGGTTTGGTACGTCGGTACTATGGCTACACCTTC
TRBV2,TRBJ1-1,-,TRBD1,CASRVGQGGTEAFF,TGTGCCAGCAGGGTCGGACAGGGCGGCACTGAAGCTTTCTTT
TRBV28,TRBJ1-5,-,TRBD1,CASSGGQAGNQPQHF,TGTGCCAGCAGTGGGGGACAGGCGGGCAATCAGCCCCAGCATTTT
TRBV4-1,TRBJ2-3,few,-,CASSQDPGSASDTQYF,TGCGCCAGCAGCCAAGATCCGGGATCGGCGTCAGATACGCAGTATTTT
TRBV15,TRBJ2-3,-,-,CATTPGTSSTDTQYF,TGTGCCACCACCCCAGGGACTTCTAGCACAGATACGCAGTATTTT
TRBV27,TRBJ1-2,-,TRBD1,CASSHGDRGFRGYTF,TGTGCCAGCAGTCACGGGGACAGGGGGTTTCGGGGCTACACCTTC